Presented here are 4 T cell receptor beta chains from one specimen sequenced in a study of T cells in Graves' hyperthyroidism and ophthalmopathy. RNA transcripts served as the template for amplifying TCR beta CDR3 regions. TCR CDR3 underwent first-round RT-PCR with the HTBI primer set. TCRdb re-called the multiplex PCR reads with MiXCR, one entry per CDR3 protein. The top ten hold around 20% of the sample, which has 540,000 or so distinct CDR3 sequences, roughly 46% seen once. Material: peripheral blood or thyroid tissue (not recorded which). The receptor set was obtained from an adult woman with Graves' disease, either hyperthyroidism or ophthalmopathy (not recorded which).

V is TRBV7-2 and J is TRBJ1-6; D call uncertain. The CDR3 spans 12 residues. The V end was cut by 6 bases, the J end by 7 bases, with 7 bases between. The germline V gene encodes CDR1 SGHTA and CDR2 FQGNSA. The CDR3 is CASRHSNSPLHF. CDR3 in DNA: TGTGCCAGCAGGCATTCCAATTCACCCCTCCACTTT. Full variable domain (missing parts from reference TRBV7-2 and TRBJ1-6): GAGVSQSPSNKVTEKGKDVELRCDPISGHTALYWYRQSLGQGLEFLIYFQGNSAPDKSGLPSDRFSAERTGGSVSTLTIQRTQQEDSAVYLCASRHSNSPLHFGNGTRLTVT.

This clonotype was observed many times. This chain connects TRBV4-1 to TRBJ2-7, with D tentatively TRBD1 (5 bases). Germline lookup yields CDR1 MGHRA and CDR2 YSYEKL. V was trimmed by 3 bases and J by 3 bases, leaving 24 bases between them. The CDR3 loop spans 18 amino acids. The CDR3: CASSQLGKDRGTFYEQYF. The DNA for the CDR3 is TGCGCCAGCAGCCAGCTTGGGAAAGACAGAGGAACTTTCTACGAGCAGTACTTC.

In DNA form, the CDR3 reads TGCAGCTCTCGACAGGGTAGCGGGGAGCTGTTTTTT. Translated: CSSRQGSGELFF. This chain uses TRBV20-1 with TRBJ2-2, with 7 bases matching TRBD1. CDR1 and CDR2 from the germline V gene are DFQATT and SNEGSKA (reference sequence). This CDR3 spans 12 amino acids.

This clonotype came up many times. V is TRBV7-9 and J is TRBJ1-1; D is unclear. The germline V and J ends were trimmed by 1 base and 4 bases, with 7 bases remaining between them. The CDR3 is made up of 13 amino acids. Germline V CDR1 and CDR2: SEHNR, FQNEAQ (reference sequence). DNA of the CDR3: TGTGCCAGCAGCTTAGAAAGGCCCACTGAAGCTTTCTTT. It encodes CASSLERPTEAFF.